The rows below give T cell receptor beta chains drawn from one sample of a study of shared clonotypes between healthy human individuals. Repertoires were generated with immunoSEQ multiplex PCR, while TCRdb's copy carries only in-frame clones and drops some. The sample lists over 2 million clones, 90% to 95% occurring once. What was sequenced was naive CD4+ T cells sorted from blood. The receptors shown here come from a man between 18 and 35 years old in good health. Each CDR3 is given with its conserved first and last residue. A D gene is named only where the DNA matches it firmly. Some rows mark clone size as missing; the rest say once, few, many or name a class of expanded clone.

clone_size,v_call,j_call,d_call,cdr3_nt,cdr3_aa
-,TRBV21-1,TRBJ2-3,-,TGTGCCAGCAGCCCCCGCCGGTCCGGAGATACGCAGTATTTT,CASSPRRSGDTQYF
-,TRBV9,TRBJ2-7,-,TGTGCCAGCAGCGTGGACTCCTCCTACGAGCAGTACTTC,CASSVDSSYEQYF
-,TRBV2,TRBJ2-1,-,TGTGCCAGCAATGCTGACTACAATGAGCAGTTCTTC,CASNADYNEQFF
-,TRBV18,TRBJ1-6,-,TGTGCCAGCTCACCAACACCCGAGAGCTCCTATAATTCACCCCTCCACTTT,CASSPTPESSYNSPLHF
-,TRBV6-5,TRBJ1-5,-,TGTGCCAGCAGTTACGGGACACTCCAGCCCCAGCATTTT,CASSYGTLQPQHF
-,TRBV6-6,TRBJ1-5,-,TGTGCCAGCACCGTTCGGGGGGCGGTCAATCAGCCCCAGCATTTT,CASTVRGAVNQPQHF
once,TRBV10-3,TRBJ1-2,-,TGTGCCATCAGCCTTGTCAATTCCTATGGCTACACCTTC,CAISLVNSYGYTF
-,TRBV5-4,TRBJ2-3,TRBD1,TGTGCCAGCAGCTCAACGGGACAGGGGGTGGATACGCAGTATTTT,CASSSTGQGVDTQYF
-,TRBV29-1,TRBJ2-2,-,TGCAGCGTTGTTGAGAGGGTGAACACCGGGGAGCTGTTTTTT,CSVVERVNTGELFF
-,TRBV5-1,TRBJ2-5,TRBD2,TGCGCCAGCAGCGCTAGCGGGGGGTTGGAGACCCAGTACTTC,CASSASGGLETQYF
-,TRBV28,TRBJ1-5,TRBD1,TGTGCCATCCCTCCCGGAAGGGGGCAGGGGGGCAATCAGCCCCAGCATTTT,CAIPPGRGQGGNQPQHF
once,TRBV5-8,TRBJ2-1,-,TGTGCCAGCAGCTTGACAGGGAGCTACAATGAGCAGTTCTTC,CASSLTGSYNEQFF
-,TRBV9,TRBJ2-7,TRBD2,TGTGCCAGCAGCCAGCGGGACCGCTACGAGCAGTACTTC,CASSQRDRYEQYF
-,TRBV5-4,TRBJ2-5,-,TGTGCCAGCAGTCGGGACAATGGGGCCCAGTACTTC,CASSRDNGAQYF
-,TRBV30,TRBJ1-5,-,TGTGCCTGGAGCCCGGGCCCCAATCAGCCCCAGCATTTT,CAWSPGPNQPQHF
-,TRBV4-1,TRBJ1-6,-,TGCGCCAGCAGCCAAGAGGTAACAGCCGGGCATTCACCCCTCCACTTT,CASSQEVTAGHSPLHF
few,TRBV5-1,TRBJ1-6,-,TGCGCCAGCAGCTTCGAAGGCAGGTTGGATTCACCCCTCCACTTT,CASSFEGRLDSPLHF
few,TRBV12-1,TRBJ1-6,-,-,CASSFGSGHNSPLHF
-,TRBV19,TRBJ1-5,-,TGTGCCAGTAGTACCCTGGAGCGTCAGCCCCAGCATTTT,CASSTLERQPQHF
-,TRBV18,TRBJ1-2,TRBD1,TGTGCCACCTACAAAACAGGGGAAGCTAACTATGGCTACACCTTC,CATYKTGEANYGYTF
-,TRBV9,TRBJ2-3,TRBD2,TGTGCCAGCAGCTCACAACTAGCGGCCCTCACAGATACGCAGTATTTT,CASSSQLAALTDTQYF
-,TRBV10-3,TRBJ1-2,-,TGTGCCATCAGGCTCCAGGACTATGGCTACACCTTC,CAIRLQDYGYTF
-,TRBV15,TRBJ1-4,-,TGTGCCACCAGCAGAGATACAGGGAAGGGGGCAACTAATGAAAAACTGTTTTTT,CATSRDTGKGATNEKLFF
-,TRBV30,TRBJ1-6,-,TGTGCCTGGAAGGGAGCCTTTCGAGTCGCCTATAATTCACCCCTCCACTTT,CAWKGAFRVAYNSPLHF
-,TRBV5-6,TRBJ2-7,-,TGTGCCAGCAGCGACGGACGTTTGCTGTACTTC,CASSDGRLLYF
-,TRBV5-4,TRBJ2-7,TRBD2,TGTGCCAGCAGCTTGACGGGAGGGCCGTGGGAGCAGTACTTC,CASSLTGGPWEQYF
-,TRBV11-3,TRBJ2-2,TRBD2,TGTGCCAGCAGCCAAGGGACTAGCGGGGTAACCGGGGAGCTGTTTTTT,CASSQGTSGVTGELFF
-,TRBV9,TRBJ2-3,TRBD2,TGTGCCAGCAGCGTTCCGACGGGGGGGCAGAGAGATACGCAGTATTTT,CASSVPTGGQRDTQYF
-,TRBV7-2,TRBJ2-1,-,TGTGCCAGCACCCTTGTTGGGGTTTCGGGCAATGAGCAGTTCTTC,CASTLVGVSGNEQFF
-,TRBV30,TRBJ2-7,TRBD2,TGTGCCTGGAGCCCTAGCGGGAGTTTGTACGAGCAGTACTTC,CAWSPSGSLYEQYF
-,TRBV25-1,TRBJ2-1,-,TGTGCCAGCAGTGAATACGGCTCTAATACAGTCGAGCAGTTCTTC,CASSEYGSNTVEQFF
-,TRBV7-9,TRBJ2-7,-,TGTGCCAGCAGCTTCGCCTCAGGGGTGACCTTCTACGAGCAGTACTTC,CASSFASGVTFYEQYF
-,TRBV9,TRBJ2-5,-,TGTGCCAGCAGCGACCAAGAGACCCAGTACTTC,CASSDQETQYF
-,TRBV7-3,TRBJ2-5,-,TGTGCCAGCAGCTCATCGGGCCCCCAAGAGACCCAGTACTTC,CASSSSGPQETQYF
-,TRBV2,TRBJ2-3,TRBD2,TGTGCCAGCAGTGATTTGGGACTAGCGGGGGGCATACTTCGGAGAGATACGCAGTATTTT,CASSDLGLAGGILRRDTQYF
-,TRBV5-6,TRBJ2-5,TRBD2,TGTGCCAGCAGCCCGGGACTAGCGGGATTGGTGGGGCTGGGGGAGACCCAGTACTTC,CASSPGLAGLVGLGETQYF
once,TRBV9,TRBJ2-7,-,TGTGCCAGCAGCGGAGGCAACTCCTACGAGCAGTACTTC,CASSGGNSYEQYF
-,TRBV7-9,TRBJ2-5,-,TGTGCCAGCAGCCTCGGGGGACAAGAGACCCAGTACTTC,CASSLGGQETQYF
-,TRBV29-1,TRBJ1-1,-,TGCAGCGTTGCTCCTGGTGGGCCCACTGAAGCTTTCTTT,CSVAPGGPTEAFF
once,TRBV19,TRBJ1-5,TRBD1,TGTGCCAGCACGACAGGGATTAGCAATCAGCCCCAGCATTTT,CASTTGISNQPQHF
-,TRBV30,TRBJ1-1,-,TGTGCCTGGAGTGCCACCGAGCGCACTGAAGCTTTCTTT,CAWSATERTEAFF
-,TRBV9,TRBJ2-1,-,TGTGCCAGCAGCGAGCCGAGAGAGGGTCTCGATGAGCAGTTCTTC,CASSEPREGLDEQFF
few,TRBV5-5,TRBJ1-5,-,TGTGCCAGCAGCTTGGAAGGGACCCCGGGAGGAATGGCCCAGCATTTT,CASSLEGTPGGMAQHF
-,TRBV14,TRBJ2-7,-,TGTGCCAGCAGCTTCAAGGGCGGAGGTTTC,CASSFKGGGF
once,TRBV9,TRBJ2-2,TRBD2,TGTGCCAGCAGCGGGACTAGCGGGTTTACCGGGGAGCTGTTTTTT,CASSGTSGFTGELFF
-,TRBV2,TRBJ1-4,TRBD1,TGTGCCAGCAGTGGACAGGGGGCAGGTGAAAAACTGTTTTTT,CASSGQGAGEKLFF
-,TRBV7-9,TRBJ1-1,TRBD1,TGTGCCAGCAGCTCGGGGAGGACAGGGAACACTGAAGCTTTCTTT,CASSSGRTGNTEAFF
-,TRBV6-5,TRBJ1-2,-,TGTGCCAGCAGTAAGGGGCACAACTATGGCTACACCTTC,CASSKGHNYGYTF
-,TRBV6-1,TRBJ2-7,TRBD1,TGTGCCAGCACTAGAGGACAGGGGGGAATCTACGAGCAGTACTTC,CASTRGQGGIYEQYF
-,TRBV28,TRBJ1-4,TRBD1,TGTGCCAGCAGTTCCGGGACAGGCGGCCCGGGTGAAAAACTGTTTTTT,CASSSGTGGPGEKLFF
-,TRBV5-1,TRBJ2-3,TRBD2,TGCGCCAGCAGCTTGCAACTAGCGGGGGCAGATACGCAGTATTTT,CASSLQLAGADTQYF
-,TRBV13,TRBJ2-2,TRBD2,TGTGCCAGCAGCTTCGGACTAGCGGGAGGGAACACCGGGGAGCTGTTTTTT,CASSFGLAGGNTGELFF
-,TRBV19,TRBJ1-2,TRBD1,TGTGCCAGTAGTACGGGACAGGGACTGGGCTACACCTTC,CASSTGQGLGYTF
-,TRBV4-3,TRBJ2-4,-,TGCGCCAGCAGCCATGGGGGTGGGGGATTAAACATTCAGTACTTC,CASSHGGGGLNIQYF